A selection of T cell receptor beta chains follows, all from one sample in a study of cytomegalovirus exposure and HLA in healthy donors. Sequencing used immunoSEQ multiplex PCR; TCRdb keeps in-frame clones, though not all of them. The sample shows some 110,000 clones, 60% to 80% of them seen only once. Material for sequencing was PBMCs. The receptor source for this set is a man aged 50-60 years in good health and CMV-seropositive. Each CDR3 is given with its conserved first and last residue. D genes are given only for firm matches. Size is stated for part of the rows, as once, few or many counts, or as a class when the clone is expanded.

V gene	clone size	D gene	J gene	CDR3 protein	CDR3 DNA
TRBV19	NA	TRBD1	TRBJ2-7	CASSRTGGNEQYF	TGTGCCAGTAGCAGGACAGGGGGGAACGAGCAGTACTTC
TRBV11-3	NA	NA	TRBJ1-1	CASSLDDRTAFF	TGTGCCAGCAGCTTAGACGACAGGACTGCTTTCTTT
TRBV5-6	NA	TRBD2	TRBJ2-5	CASSRLGGSWETQYF	TGTGCCAGCAGCCGGCTCGGGGGGTCCTGGGAGACCCAGTACTTC
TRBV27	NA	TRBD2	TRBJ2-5	CASSFTGGTRETQYF	TGTGCCAGCAGTTTCACGGGGGGGACTCGAGAGACCCAGTACTTC
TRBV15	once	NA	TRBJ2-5	CATSRRAFQETQYF	TGTGCCACCAGCAGGAGGGCCTTCCAAGAGACCCAGTACTTC
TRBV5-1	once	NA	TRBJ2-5	CASSLVVLPRETQYF	TGCGCCAGCAGCTTGGTTGTTCTCCCCAGAGAGACCCAGTACTTC
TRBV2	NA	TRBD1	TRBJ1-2	CASSYTNPTTGGGGYTF	TGTGCCAGCAGTTACACTAATCCAACGACAGGGGGCGGTGGCTACACCTTC
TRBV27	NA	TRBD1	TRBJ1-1	CASRDGQGTEAFF	TGTGCCAGCAGAGATGGACAGGGCACTGAAGCTTTCTTT
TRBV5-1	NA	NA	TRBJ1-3	CASSSSSGAGNTIYF	TGCGCCAGCAGCTCGTCCTCGGGGGCTGGAAACACCATATATTTT
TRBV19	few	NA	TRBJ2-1	CASSTPLLETSYNEQFF	TGTGCCAGTAGTACTCCCTTACTCGAAACCTCATACAATGAGCAGTTCTTC
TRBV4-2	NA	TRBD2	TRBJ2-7	CASSHAGLAGGGFYEQYF	TGTGCCAGCAGCCACGCAGGACTAGCGGGAGGAGGTTTCTACGAGCAGTACTTC